This T cell receptor (beta chain) was sequenced for a study of T-cell memory formation after mild COVID-19. Study-wide findings and caveats: The study detected some responding clones in pre-infection memory, suggesting cross-reactive memory joined.

TCRdb used MiXCR to reprocess the 5' RACE reads, holding one entry per CDR3 protein. The table has 150,000 to 200,000 distinct CDR3 sequences, around a sixth seen once. The V segment lost 0 bases and the J segment 6 bases; nucleotides outside the gene matches: 8. Germline-derived CDR1 and CDR2 are SGHTA and FQGNSA. The CDR3 contains 15 residues. In its sample, this clonotype was seen a few times. Its antigen remains unidentified. This rearrangement joins TRBV7-2 to TRBJ2-7; 7 bases are shared with TRBD1. Sequencing input: PBMCs or a T cell subset sorted from them (not recorded which). The clonotype originates from a man between 18 and 29 years old who had mild COVID-19 (a few samples of this study predate the infection). Cell type and time point are not known. This chain's CDR3 is CASSLALGQVREQYF. CDR3 sequence (DNA): TGTGCCAGCAGCTTAGCCCTCGGACAGGTCCGCGAGCAGTACTTC.